In this sample, the clone carrying this T cell receptor (beta chain) turned up many times. Antigen specificity is unknown. The data originate from a study of T cells in Graves' hyperthyroidism and ophthalmopathy. RNA transcripts provided the source from which TCR beta CDR3 regions were amplified. TCR CDR3 regions were first amplified by RT-PCR with HTBI primers. TCRdb passed the multiplex PCR reads through MiXCR, listing each CDR3 protein once. The sample has about 290,000 distinct CDR3 sequences, around 15% seen once. Lactation, pregnancy, other autoimmune disease or uncontrolled infection led to exclusion of patients. Before ophthalmopathy appeared, progressors gave blood at initial hyperthyroidism diagnosis. Study observations and caveats: Also found in blood were most expanded thyroid clonotypes above 0.001.

CDR1 is LGHDT and CDR2 is YNNKEL in the germline V gene (reference sequence). V was clipped by 3 bases and J by 4 bases; unmatched bases: 1. The length of the CDR3 is 16 residues. Sequencing used blood. The chain has TRBV3-1 and TRBJ2-1; 15 bases align to TRBD2. This clonotype was sampled from a woman aged 50 to 65 with Graves' hyperthyroidism that later progressed to Graves' ophthalmopathy. The CDR3 nucleotides are TGTGCCAGCAGCCAGGGACTAGCGGGAGGATACAATGAGCAGTTCTTC. Amino acids: CASSQGLAGGYNEQFF.